This T cell receptor beta chain was documented in a study of OX40 agonist ivuxolimab in advanced cancers. Study summary: Patients treated during dose escalation were battling hepatocellular carcinoma, melanoma, renal cell or head and neck cancer. Points from the study as a whole: It was not determined which antigens were specifically recognized by the peripheral T cells that had undergone clonal expansion.

This table comes from immunoSEQ multiplex PCR, and its TCRdb copy is limited to in-frame clones, with some not included. The sample records just under 100,000 clones, 94% being singletons. On this clone itself: Antigen specificity is unknown.

Trimming pared 7 bases from V and 1 base from J, leaving 13 bases between. The CDR3 has 14 amino acids. CDR1 and CDR2 (germline): SGHTA, FQGNSA. The sequence came from an adult with an advanced solid tumor such as melanoma, head and neck, liver or kidney cancer. Sample: CD4+ or CD8+ T cells sorted from blood, taken in a trial of the OX40 agonist ivuxolimab. The chain is built from TRBV7-2 and TRBJ1-1, with no clear D. The CDR3 DNA reads as TGTGCCAGCATGGCGGGAGGCTGGAACACTGAAGCTTTCTTT. It specifies CASMAGGWNTEAFF.